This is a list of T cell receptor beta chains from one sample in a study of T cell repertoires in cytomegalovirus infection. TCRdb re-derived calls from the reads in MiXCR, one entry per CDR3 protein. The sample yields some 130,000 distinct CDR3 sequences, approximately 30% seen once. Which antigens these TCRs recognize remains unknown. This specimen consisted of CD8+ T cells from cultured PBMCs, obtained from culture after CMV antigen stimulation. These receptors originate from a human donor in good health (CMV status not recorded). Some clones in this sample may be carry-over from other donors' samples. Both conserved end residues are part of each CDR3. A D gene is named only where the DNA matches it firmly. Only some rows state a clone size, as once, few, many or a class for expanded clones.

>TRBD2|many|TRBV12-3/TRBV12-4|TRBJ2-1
CASSLSGGGYNEQFF
TGTGCCAGCAGTCTGAGCGGGGGTGGCTACAATGAGCAGTTCTTC
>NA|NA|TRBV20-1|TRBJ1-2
CSPWDIGIGYTF
TGCAGTCCCTGGGACATCGGAATTGGCTACACCTTC
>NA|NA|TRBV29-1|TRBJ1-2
CSVGEDGYTF
TGCAGCGTTGGGGAGGATGGCTACACCTTC
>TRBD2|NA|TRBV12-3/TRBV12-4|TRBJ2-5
CASSLSLAGGETQYF
TGTGCCAGCAGTCTCTCCCTAGCGGGGGGCGAGACCCAGTACTTC
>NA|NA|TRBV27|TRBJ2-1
CASSHGGTYNEQFF
TGTGCCAGCAGTCACGGGGGCACCTACAATGAGCAGTTCTTC
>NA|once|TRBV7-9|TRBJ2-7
CASSFKGFEQYF
TGTGCCAGCAGCTTCAAGGGGTTCGAGCAGTACTTC
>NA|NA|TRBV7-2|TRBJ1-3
CASTGQGNTIYF
TGTGCCAGCACGGGACAAGGAAACACCATATATTTT
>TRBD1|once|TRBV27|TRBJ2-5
CASSLLGYWDRGQTQYF
TGTGCCAGCAGTTTATTAGGATATTGGGACAGGGGACAGACCCAGTACTTC
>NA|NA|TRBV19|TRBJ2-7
CASSPSLAGREQYF
TGTGCCAGTAGTCCTTCCTTGGCCGGCCGCGAGCAGTACTTC
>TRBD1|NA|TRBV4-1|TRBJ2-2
CASSIPPGQGIGELFF
TGCGCCAGCAGCATTCCCCCCGGACAGGGGATCGGGGAGCTGTTTTTT
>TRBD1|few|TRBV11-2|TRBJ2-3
CASSPWDRGPGTDTQYF
TGTGCCAGCAGCCCCTGGGACAGGGGGCCGGGCACAGATACGCAGTATTTT
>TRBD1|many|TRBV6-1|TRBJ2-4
CASSEGTGEAKNIQYF
TGTGCCAGCAGTGAAGGGACAGGGGAGGCCAAAAACATTCAGTACTTC
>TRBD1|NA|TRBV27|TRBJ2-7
CASSRTGREQYF
TGTGCCAGCAGTAGGACAGGACGCGAGCAGTACTTC
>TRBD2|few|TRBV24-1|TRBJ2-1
CATSAGGSSYNEQFF
TGTGCCACGAGTGCGGGGGGGAGCTCCTACAATGAGCAGTTCTTC
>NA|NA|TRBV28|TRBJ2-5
CASSYRDTLYQETQYF
TGTGCCAGCAGTTACCGGGACACCTTGTACCAAGAGACCCAGTACTTC
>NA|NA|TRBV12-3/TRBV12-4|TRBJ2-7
CASSTGNTEQYF
TGTGCCAGCAGTACAGGGAATACCGAGCAGTACTTC
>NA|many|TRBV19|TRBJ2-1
CASSTFGIGTYNEQFF
TGTGCCAGTAGTACCTTCGGGATCGGGACCTACAATGAGCAGTTCTTC
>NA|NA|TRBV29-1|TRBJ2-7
CSVSPQDEQYF
TGCAGCGTTAGTCCACAGGACGAGCAGTACTTC
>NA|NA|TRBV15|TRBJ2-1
CATRGGGSSYNEQFF
TGTGCCACCAGGGGGGGCGGAAGCTCCTACAATGAGCAGTTCTTC
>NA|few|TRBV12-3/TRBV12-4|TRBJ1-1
CASSLLQGGSTEAFF
TGTGCCAGCAGTTTATTGCAGGGCGGGAGCACTGAAGCTTTCTTT
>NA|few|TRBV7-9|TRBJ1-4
CASSLSFSSTNEKLFF
TGTGCCAGCAGCTTATCATTCTCCAGCACTAATGAAAAACTGTTTTTT
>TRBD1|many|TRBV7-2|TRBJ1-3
CASSFAGGDIYF
TGTGCCAGCAGCTTCGCAGGGGGCGACATATATTTT
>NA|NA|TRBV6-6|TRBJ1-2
CASSYVRGAGYGYTF
TGTGCCAGCAGTTACGTTAGGGGGGCTGGCTATGGCTACACCTTC
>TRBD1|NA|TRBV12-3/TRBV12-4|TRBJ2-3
CAIQTGADTQYF
TGTGCCATCCAGACAGGGGCAGATACGCAGTATTTT
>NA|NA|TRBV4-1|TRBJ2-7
CASSQIRASSYEQSF
TGCGCCAGCAGCCAGATAAGGGCCAGCTCCTACGAGCAGTCCTTC
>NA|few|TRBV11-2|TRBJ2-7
CASSLGISYEQYF
TGTGCCAGCAGCTTGGGCATCTCCTACGAGCAGTACTTC
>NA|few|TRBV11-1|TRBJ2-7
CASSSWTEHHGEQYF
TGTGCCAGCAGCTCTTGGACGGAACACCACGGCGAGCAGTACTTC
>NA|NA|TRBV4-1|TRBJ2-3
CASSPTPLGTDTQYF
TGCGCCAGCAGTCCTACACCACTTGGCACAGATACGCAGTATTTT
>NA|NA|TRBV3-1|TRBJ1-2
CASSQDPDRLMFYGYTF
TGTGCCAGCAGCCAAGACCCCGACAGGTTGATGTTCTATGGCTACACCTTC
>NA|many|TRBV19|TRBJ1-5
CASSSGTLKRGNQPQHF
TGTGCCAGTAGTTCTGGGACATTAAAACGGGGCAATCAGCCCCAGCATTTT
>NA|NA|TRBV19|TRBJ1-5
CASTPRAGSNQPQHF
TGTGCCAGTACCCCGAGGGCAGGGAGCAATCAGCCCCAGCATTTT
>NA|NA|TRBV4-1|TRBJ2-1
CAVGGLLYNEQFF
TGTGCCGTGGGGGGCCTTCTCTACAATGAGCAGTTCTTC
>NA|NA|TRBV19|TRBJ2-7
CASRSLSGEQYF
TGTGCCAGTAGATCCCTCTCGGGGGAGCAGTACTTC
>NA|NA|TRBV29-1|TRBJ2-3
CSAQVAVSDTQYF
TGCAGCGCCCAAGTAGCGGTATCAGATACGCAGTATTTT
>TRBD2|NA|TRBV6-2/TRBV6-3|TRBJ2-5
CASRGTSGGETQYF
TGTGCCAGCAGAGGGACTAGCGGGGGAGAGACCCAGTACTTC
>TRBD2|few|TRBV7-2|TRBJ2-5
CASSLVAGGWETQYF
TGTGCCAGCAGCTTAGTGGCGGGGGGTTGGGAGACCCAGTACTTC
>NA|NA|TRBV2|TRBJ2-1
CASSVDGYNEQFF
TGTGCCAGCAGTGTGGACGGCTACAATGAGCAGTTCTTC
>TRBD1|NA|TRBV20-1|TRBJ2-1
CSAETTGGYNEQFF
TGCAGTGCGGAAACTACAGGGGGCTACAATGAGCAGTTCTTC
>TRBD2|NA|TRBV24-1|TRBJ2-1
CATSDSTGTSGYNEQFF
TGTGCCACCAGTGATTCAACCGGGACTAGCGGTTACAATGAGCAGTTCTTC
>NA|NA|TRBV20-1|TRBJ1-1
CSARLPGAGPTEAFF
TGCAGTGCTAGACTTCCTGGGGCAGGGCCCACTGAAGCTTTCTTT
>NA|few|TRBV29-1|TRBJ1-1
CSVRDMNTEAFF
TGCAGCGTCCGGGATATGAACACTGAAGCTTTCTTT
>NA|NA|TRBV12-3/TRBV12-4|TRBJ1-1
CAISGGGIHTEAFF
TGTGCTATTTCAGGCGGGGGAATCCACACTGAAGCTTTCTTT
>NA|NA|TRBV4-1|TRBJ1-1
CASSQVEGRLTEAFF
TGCGCCAGCAGCCAAGTCGAGGGGCGGTTGACTGAAGCTTTCTTT
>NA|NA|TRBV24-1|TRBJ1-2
CATSDFGDGYTF
TGTGCCACCAGTGATTTCGGGGATGGCTACACCTTC
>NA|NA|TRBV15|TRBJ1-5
CATSEPTDRQPQHF
TGTGCCACCAGCGAACCGACAGATCGTCAGCCCCAGCATTTT
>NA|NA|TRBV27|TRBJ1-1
CASSHGNTEAFF
TGTGCCAGCAGCCATGGGAACACTGAAGCTTTCTTT
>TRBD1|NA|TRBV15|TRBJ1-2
CATSRRGQGPGYTF
TGTGCCACCAGCAGAAGGGGACAGGGGCCGGGCTACACCTTC
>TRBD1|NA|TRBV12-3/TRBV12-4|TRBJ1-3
CASSSRGPGNTIYF
TGTGCCAGCAGTTCCAGGGGGCCCGGAAACACCATATATTTT
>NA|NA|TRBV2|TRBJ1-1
CASYQTAMNTEAFF
TGTGCCAGCTACCAGACAGCTATGAACACTGAAGCTTTCTTT
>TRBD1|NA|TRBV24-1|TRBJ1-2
CATSDPDRGEYGYTF
TGTGCCACCAGTGATCCTGACAGGGGGGAGTATGGCTACACCTTC
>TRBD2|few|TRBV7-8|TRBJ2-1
CASSLGLAGGRSYNEQFF
TGTGCCAGCAGTTTAGGACTAGCGGGGGGGCGCTCCTACAATGAGCAGTTCTTC